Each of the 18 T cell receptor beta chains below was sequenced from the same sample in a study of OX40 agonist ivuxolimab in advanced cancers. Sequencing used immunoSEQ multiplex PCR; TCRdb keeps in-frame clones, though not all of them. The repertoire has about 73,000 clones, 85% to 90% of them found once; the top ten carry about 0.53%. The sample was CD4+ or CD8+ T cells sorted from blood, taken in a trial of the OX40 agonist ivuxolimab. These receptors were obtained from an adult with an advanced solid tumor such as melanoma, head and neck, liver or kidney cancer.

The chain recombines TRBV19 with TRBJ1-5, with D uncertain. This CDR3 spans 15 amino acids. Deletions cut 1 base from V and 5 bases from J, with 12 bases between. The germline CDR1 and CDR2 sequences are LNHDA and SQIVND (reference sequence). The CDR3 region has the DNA TGTGCCAGTAGTATAGGGCAACAGTGGGATCAGCCCCAGCATTTT. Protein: CASSIGQQWDQPQHF.

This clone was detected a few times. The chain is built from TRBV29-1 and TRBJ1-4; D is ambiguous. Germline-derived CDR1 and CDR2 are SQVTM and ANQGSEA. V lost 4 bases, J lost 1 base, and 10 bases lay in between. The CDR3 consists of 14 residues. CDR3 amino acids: CSVGTGVTNEKLFF. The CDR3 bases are TGCAGCGTTGGTACCGGAGTAACTAATGAAAAACTGTTTTTT.

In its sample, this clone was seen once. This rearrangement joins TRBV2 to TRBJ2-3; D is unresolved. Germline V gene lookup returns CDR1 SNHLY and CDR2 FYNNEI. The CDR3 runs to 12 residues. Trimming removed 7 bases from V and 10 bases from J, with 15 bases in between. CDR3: CASTRIGLSQYF. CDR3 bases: TGTGCCAGCACCCGTATAGGCCTATCGCAGTATTTT.

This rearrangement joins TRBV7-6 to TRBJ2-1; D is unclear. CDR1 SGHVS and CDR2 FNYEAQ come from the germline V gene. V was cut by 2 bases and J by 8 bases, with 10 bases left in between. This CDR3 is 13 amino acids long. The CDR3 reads CASSLLLRDEQFF. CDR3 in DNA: TGTGCCAGCAGCTTATTACTCAGAGATGAGCAGTTCTTC.

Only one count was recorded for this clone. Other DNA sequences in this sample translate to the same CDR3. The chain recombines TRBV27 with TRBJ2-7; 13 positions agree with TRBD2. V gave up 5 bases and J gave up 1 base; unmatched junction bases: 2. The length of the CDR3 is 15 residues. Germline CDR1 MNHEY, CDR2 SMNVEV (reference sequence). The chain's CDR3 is CASSPGLAGSYEQYF. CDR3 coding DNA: TGTGCCAGCAGTCCGGGACTAGCGGGATCCTACGAGCAGTACTTC.

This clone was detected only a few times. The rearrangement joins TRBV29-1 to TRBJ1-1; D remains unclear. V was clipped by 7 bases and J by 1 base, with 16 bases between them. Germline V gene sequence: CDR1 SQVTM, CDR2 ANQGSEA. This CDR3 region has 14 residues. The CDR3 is CSATRSSTNTEAFF. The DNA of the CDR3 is TGCAGCGCTACACGCTCCTCGACGAACACTGAAGCTTTCTTT.

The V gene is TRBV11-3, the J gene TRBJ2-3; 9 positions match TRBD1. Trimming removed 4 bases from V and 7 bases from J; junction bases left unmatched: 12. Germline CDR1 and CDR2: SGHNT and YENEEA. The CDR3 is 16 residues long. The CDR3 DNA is TGTGCCAGCAGCTCACACCGAGGGACAGGGACGAATACGCAGTATTTT. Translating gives CASSSHRGTGTNTQYF.

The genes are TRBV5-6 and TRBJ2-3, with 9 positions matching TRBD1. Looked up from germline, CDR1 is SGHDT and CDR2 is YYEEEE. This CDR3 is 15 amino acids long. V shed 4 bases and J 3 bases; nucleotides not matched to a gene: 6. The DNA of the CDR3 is TGTGCCAGCAGCCCCGGGACAGGGAGGACAGATACGCAGTATTTT. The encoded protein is CASSPGTGRTDTQYF. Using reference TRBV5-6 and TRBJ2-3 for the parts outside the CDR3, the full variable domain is DAGVTQSPTHLIKTRGQQVTLRCSPKSGHDTVSWYQQALGQGPQFIFQYYEEEERQRGNFPDRFSGHQFPNYSSELNVNALLLGDSALYLCASSPGTGRTDTQYFGPGTRLTVL.

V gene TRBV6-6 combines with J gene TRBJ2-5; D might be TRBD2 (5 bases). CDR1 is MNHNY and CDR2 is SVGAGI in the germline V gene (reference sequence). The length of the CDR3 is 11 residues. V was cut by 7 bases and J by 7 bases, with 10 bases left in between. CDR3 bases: TGTGCCAGCACGGCAGGAGGGACCCAGTACTTC. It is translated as CASTAGGTQYF.

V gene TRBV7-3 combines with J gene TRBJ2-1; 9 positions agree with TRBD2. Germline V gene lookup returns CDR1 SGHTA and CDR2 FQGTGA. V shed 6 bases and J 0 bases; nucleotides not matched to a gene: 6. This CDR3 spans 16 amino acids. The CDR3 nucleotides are TGTGCCAGCAGTCCTAGCGGGATTATCTCCTACAATGAGCAGTTCTTC. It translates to CASSPSGIISYNEQFF.

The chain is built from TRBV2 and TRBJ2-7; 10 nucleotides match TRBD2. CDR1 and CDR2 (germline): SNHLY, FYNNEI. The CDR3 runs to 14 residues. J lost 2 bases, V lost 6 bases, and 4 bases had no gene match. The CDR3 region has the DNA TGTGCCAGCAGGGCCGGGACTAGCGCCTACGAGCAGTACTTC. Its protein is CASRAGTSAYEQYF.

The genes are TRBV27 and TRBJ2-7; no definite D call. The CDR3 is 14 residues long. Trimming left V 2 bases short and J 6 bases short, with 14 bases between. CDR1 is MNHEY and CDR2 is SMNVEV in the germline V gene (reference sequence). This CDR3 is CASSLRREVSEQYF. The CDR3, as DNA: TGTGCCAGCAGTTTACGTAGGGAAGTCTCCGAGCAGTACTTC.

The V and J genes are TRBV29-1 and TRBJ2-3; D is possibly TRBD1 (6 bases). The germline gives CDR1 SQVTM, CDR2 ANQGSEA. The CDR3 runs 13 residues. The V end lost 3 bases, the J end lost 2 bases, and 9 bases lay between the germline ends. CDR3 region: CSVEGHHTDTQYF. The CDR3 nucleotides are TGCAGCGTTGAGGGACACCACACAGATACGCAGTATTTT.

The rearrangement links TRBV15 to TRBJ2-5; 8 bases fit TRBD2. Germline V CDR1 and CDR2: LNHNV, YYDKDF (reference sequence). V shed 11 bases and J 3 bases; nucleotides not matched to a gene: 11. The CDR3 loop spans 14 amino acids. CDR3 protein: CARGGPRGKETQYF. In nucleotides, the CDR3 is TGTGCCCGGGGGGGACCTCGCGGGAAAGAGACCCAGTACTTC.

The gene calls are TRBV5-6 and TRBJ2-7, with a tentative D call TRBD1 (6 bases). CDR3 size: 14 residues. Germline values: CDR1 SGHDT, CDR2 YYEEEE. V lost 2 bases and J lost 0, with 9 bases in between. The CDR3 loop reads CASSFRTVSYEQYF. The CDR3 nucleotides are TGTGCCAGCAGCTTTAGGACAGTCTCCTACGAGCAGTACTTC.

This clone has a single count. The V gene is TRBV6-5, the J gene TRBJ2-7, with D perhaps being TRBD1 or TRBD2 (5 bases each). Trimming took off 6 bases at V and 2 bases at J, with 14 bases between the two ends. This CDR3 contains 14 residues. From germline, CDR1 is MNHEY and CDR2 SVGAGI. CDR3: CASSPGLGPYEQYF. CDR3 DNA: TGTGCCAGCAGCCCCGGGCTGGGACCCTACGAGCAGTACTTC.

The CDR3, as DNA: TGTGCCTGGCAAGCTAGTTACGAGCAGTACTTC. It is translated as CAWQASYEQYF. The chain links TRBV30 to TRBJ2-7, with unresolved D. Germline CDR1 GTSNPN, CDR2 SVGIG (reference sequence). Trimming removed 5 bases from V and 4 bases from J, with 9 bases in between. The CDR3 contains 11 residues.

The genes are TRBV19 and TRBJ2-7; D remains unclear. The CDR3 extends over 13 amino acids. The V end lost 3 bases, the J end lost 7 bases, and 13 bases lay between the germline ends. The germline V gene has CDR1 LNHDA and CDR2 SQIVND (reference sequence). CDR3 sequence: CASSIFDGLEQYF. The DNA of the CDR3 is TGTGCCAGTAGTATTTTTGACGGCCTGGAGCAGTACTTC.